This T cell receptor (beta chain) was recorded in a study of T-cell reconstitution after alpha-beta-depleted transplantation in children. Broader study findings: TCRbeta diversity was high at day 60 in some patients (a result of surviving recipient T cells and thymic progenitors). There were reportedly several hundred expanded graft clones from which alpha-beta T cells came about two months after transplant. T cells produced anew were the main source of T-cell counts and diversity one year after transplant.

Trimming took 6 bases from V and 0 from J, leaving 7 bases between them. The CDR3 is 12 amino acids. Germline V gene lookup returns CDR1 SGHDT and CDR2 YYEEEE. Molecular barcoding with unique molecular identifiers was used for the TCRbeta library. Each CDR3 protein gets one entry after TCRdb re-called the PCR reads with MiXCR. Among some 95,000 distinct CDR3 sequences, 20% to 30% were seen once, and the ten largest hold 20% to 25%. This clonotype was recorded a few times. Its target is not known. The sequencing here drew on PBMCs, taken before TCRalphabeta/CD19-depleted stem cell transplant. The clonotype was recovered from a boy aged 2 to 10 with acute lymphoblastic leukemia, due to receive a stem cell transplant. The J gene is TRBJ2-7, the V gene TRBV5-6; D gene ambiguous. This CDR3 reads CASKAGSYEQYF. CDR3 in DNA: TGTGCCAGCAAGGCCGGCTCCTACGAGCAGTACTTC.